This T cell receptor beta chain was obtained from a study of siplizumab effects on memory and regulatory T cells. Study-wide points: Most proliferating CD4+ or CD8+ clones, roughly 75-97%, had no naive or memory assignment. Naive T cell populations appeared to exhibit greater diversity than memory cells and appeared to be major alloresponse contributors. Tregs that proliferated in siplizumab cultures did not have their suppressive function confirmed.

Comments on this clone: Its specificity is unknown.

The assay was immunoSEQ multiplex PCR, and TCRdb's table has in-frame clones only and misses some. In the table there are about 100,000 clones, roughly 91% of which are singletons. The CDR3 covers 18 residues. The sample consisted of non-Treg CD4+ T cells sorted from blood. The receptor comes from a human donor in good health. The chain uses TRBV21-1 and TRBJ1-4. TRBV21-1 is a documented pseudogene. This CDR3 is CASSKVEGRTTTNEKLFF. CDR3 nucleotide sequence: TGTGCCAGCAGCAAAGTGGAGGGGCGAACTACAACTAATGAAAAACTGTTTTTT.